This T cell receptor beta chain was sequenced for a study of T cells in Graves' hyperthyroidism and ophthalmopathy. The TCR beta CDR3 regions underwent amplification using RNA transcripts as the source. HTBI primers were the set used in a first-round RT-PCR of the TCR CDR3. TCRdb reprocessed the multiplex PCR reads with MiXCR, giving one entry per CDR3 protein. The sample consists of approximately 300,000 distinct CDR3 sequences, over 15% of them appearing once. Patients were excluded because of uncontrolled infection, other autoimmune disease, pregnancy or lactation. Germline values: CDR1 ENHRY, CDR2 SYGVKD. The V end was cut by 3 bases, the J end by 9 bases, with 12 bases between. The CDR3 is 13 residues long. There are a few counts of this clonotype.

Sequencing used blood. The chain couples TRBV10-3 to TRBJ2-1; D remains ambiguous. This clonotype was sampled from a woman between 55 and 75 years old with Graves' ophthalmopathy. DNA for the CDR3: TGTGCCATCAGTGATTACAGACTCACTGAGCAGTTCTTC. Its protein is CAISDYRLTEQFF.